This T cell receptor (beta chain) came from a study of blood T cell repertoires in COVID-19. Germline V gene lookup returns CDR1 SGHKS and CDR2 YYEKEE (reference sequence). J was trimmed by 1 base and V by 3 bases; bases with no gene match: 6. The CDR3 consists of 17 residues. Original data processing: From reference gene primer amplification, estimates of nucleated cell counts were derived. Sequencing used immunoSEQ multiplex PCR; TCRdb keeps in-frame clones, though not all of them. Clone size and V and J calls were adopted from that table, with D and trimming inferred from the DNA. Seen here are roughly 150,000 clones, roughly 84% observed once, and the top ten hold roughly 20%.

This sequence joins TRBV5-5 and TRBJ1-5; the match to TRBD1 covers 11 bases. The TCR sequence derives from a man in his fifties or sixties who had recovered from COVID-19. The sample consisted of PBMCs or T cells enriched from blood (not recorded which). CDR3: CASSYRTGGESNQPQHF. The CDR3 DNA reads TGTGCCAGCAGCTATAGGACAGGGGGCGAAAGCAATCAGCCCCAGCATTTT. The variable domain in full, with the rest retrieved from reference TRBV5-5 and TRBJ1-5, is DAGVTQSPTHLIKTRGQQVTLRCSPISGHKSVSWYQQVLGQGPQFIFQYYEKEERGRGNFPDRFSARQFPNYSSELNVNALLLGDSALYLCASSYRTGGESNQPQHFGDGTRLSIL.